This T cell receptor beta chain was sequenced in a study of chemoradiotherapy in HPV16-positive cancers. Study background: Functional T-cell assays on a couple of HPV16-positive patients' cells defined candidate HPV-specific clones and common TCR motifs.

The data were produced by immunoSEQ multiplex PCR, yet TCRdb's version contains in-frame clones alone and is incomplete. The sample lists 20,000 to 30,000 clones, roughly 87% occurring once. Comment on this clone: Its specificity is unknown.

The CDR3 length is 16 residues. Germline V gene sequence: CDR1 SGHRS, CDR2 YFSETQ. V was pared by 0 bases and J by 3 bases, with 12 bases between. Study results and limitations: HPV-specific T cells were functionally defined from only a couple of HPV16-positive patients. During treatment, candidate HPV-specific clones and E7-related motifs expanded in tumor. Better recurrence-free survival went with HPV-responsive T-cell expansion in HPV16-positive patients.

The genes are TRBV5-1 and TRBJ2-2; no clear D. This TCR was sampled from a human donor with HPV-associated anogenital cancer. The sample was blood, taken from a patient who underwent chemoradiotherapy. This CDR3 is CASSLDGPQYTGELFF. The CDR3 region has the DNA TGCGCCAGCAGCTTGGATGGACCCCAATACACCGGGGAGCTGTTTTTT.